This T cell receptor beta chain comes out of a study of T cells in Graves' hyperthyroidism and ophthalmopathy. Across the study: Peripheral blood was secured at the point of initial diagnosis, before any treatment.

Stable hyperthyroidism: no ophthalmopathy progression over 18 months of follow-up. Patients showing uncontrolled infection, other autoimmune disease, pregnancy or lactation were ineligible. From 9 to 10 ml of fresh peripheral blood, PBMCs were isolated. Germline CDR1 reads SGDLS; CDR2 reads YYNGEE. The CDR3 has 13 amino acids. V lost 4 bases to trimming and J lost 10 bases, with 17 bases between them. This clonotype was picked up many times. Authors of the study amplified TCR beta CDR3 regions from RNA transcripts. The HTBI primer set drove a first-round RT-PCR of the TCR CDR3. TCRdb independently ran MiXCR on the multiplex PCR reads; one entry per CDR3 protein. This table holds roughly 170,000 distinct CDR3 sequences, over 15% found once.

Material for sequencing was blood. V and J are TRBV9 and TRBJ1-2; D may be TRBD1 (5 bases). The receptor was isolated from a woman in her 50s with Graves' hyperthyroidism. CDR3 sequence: CASSPGGGEDYTF. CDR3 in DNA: TGTGCCAGCAGCCCCGGGGGAGGGGAGGACTACACCTTC.